This T cell receptor (beta chain) was sequenced in a study of T cells in localized non-small cell lung cancer. Concerning this clone: Its antigen is currently unknown.

The method was immunoSEQ multiplex PCR; TCRdb's version includes in-frame clones alone and lacks a portion of them. The table records 48,000 or so clones, about nine tenths of them present only once. This CDR3 spans 15 amino acids. Germline loops: CDR1 SGHVS, CDR2 FNYEAQ. Trimming removed 5 bases from V and 0 bases from J, with 14 bases in between. Study outcomes and limitations: The appearance of a median roughly 61 of the top 100 tumor clones was seen in adjacent lung.

This chain uses TRBV7-6 with TRBJ2-7; tentatively, D is TRBD1 (6 bases). This specimen was peripheral blood, taken before any cancer treatment. The source of this sequence is a male donor aged 60 or over with stage III squamous cell lung carcinoma. The CDR3 protein is CASSHEVGASYEQYF. Written as DNA, the CDR3 is TGTGCCAGCAGCCATGAAGTGGGGGCCTCCTACGAGCAGTACTTC.